The rows below give T cell receptor beta chains drawn from one sample of a study of long-term antiretroviral therapy in people with HIV. This table comes from immunoSEQ multiplex PCR, and its TCRdb copy is limited to in-frame clones, with some not included. Among 25,000 to 30,000 clones listed, approximately 80% were seen once. The material was unsorted PBMCs, obtained 3 years after starting antiretroviral therapy. The receptors stem from a man aged 35 to 55 with HIV. Both conserved end residues are part of each CDR3. D genes are given only for firm matches. Expanded clones get a size class; other rows say once, few or many, or leave the size out.

v_gene: TRBV10-2
abundance: -
len: 13
j_gene: TRBJ2-2
d_gene: -
CDR3nt: TGCGCCAGCAGTGAGTCTGAGGCCGGGGAGCTGTTTTTT
CDR3aa: CASSESEAGELFF

v_gene: TRBV11-2
abundance: -
len: 13
j_gene: TRBJ2-2
d_gene: -
CDR3nt: TGTGCCAGCAGCTTAGGGCTCACCGGGGAGCTGTTTTTT
CDR3aa: CASSLGLTGELFF

v_gene: TRBV4-1
abundance: few
len: 18
j_gene: TRBJ2-2
d_gene: TRBD2
CDR3nt: TGCGCCAGCAGCCAAAGTGGGCTAGCGGGAGTCGGAACCGGGGAGCTGTTTTTT
CDR3aa: CASSQSGLAGVGTGELFF

v_gene: TRBV7-3
abundance: -
len: 14
j_gene: TRBJ2-2
d_gene: -
CDR3nt: TGTGCCAGCAGCTTAATGTTGGGGTCCGGGGAGCTGTTTTTT
CDR3aa: CASSLMLGSGELFF

v_gene: TRBV6-1
abundance: -
len: 13
j_gene: TRBJ2-2
d_gene: -
CDR3nt: TGTGCCAGCAGGTATACGAACACCGGGGAGCTGTTTTTT
CDR3aa: CASRYTNTGELFF

v_gene: TRBV11-3
abundance: -
len: 14
j_gene: TRBJ2-1
d_gene: -
CDR3nt: TGTGCCAGCAGCTTAGGTCCTCAAGGGAATGAGCAGTTCTTC
CDR3aa: CASSLGPQGNEQFF

v_gene: TRBV19
abundance: -
len: 12
j_gene: TRBJ2-1
d_gene: -
CDR3nt: TGTGCCAGTAGCCCAGGGGTTCACGAGCAGTTCTTC
CDR3aa: CASSPGVHEQFF

v_gene: TRBV15
abundance: -
len: 15
j_gene: TRBJ1-1
d_gene: -
CDR3nt: TGTGCCACCAGCAGAGGGGCTTTAGAGGACACTGAAGCTTTCTTT
CDR3aa: CATSRGALEDTEAFF

v_gene: TRBV7-2
abundance: -
len: 12
j_gene: TRBJ2-5
d_gene: -
CDR3nt: TGTGCCAGCTGGAGGGATGGCGAGACCCAGTACTTC
CDR3aa: CASWRDGETQYF

v_gene: TRBV5-1
abundance: -
len: 14
j_gene: TRBJ2-2
d_gene: -
CDR3nt: TGCGCCAGCAGCCCGATGGGGGGTGCAGGGGAGCTGTTTTTT
CDR3aa: CASSPMGGAGELFF

v_gene: TRBV15
abundance: -
len: 16
j_gene: TRBJ1-5
d_gene: -
CDR3nt: TGTGCCACCAGCAGAGATCCTGGACGGGGAAATCAGCCCCAGCATTTT
CDR3aa: CATSRDPGRGNQPQHF

v_gene: TRBV15
abundance: -
len: 15
j_gene: TRBJ2-3
d_gene: -
CDR3nt: TGTGCCACCAGCACCCGGCCGCCGAGCACAGATACGCAGTATTTT
CDR3aa: CATSTRPPSTDTQYF

v_gene: TRBV7-2
abundance: -
len: 14
j_gene: TRBJ2-7
d_gene: -
CDR3nt: TGTGCCAGCAGCTTCTCCCAGGGAGCCTACGAGCAGTACTTC
CDR3aa: CASSFSQGAYEQYF

v_gene: TRBV15
abundance: -
len: 18
j_gene: TRBJ1-1
d_gene: -
CDR3nt: TGTGCCACCAGCAGAGTTTCTCTCGACCGTCCGCTCGGCACTGAAGCTTTCTTT
CDR3aa: CATSRVSLDRPLGTEAFF

v_gene: TRBV19
abundance: -
len: 15
j_gene: TRBJ1-4
d_gene: -
CDR3nt: TGTGCCAGTAGTACTGCGGGACCCCCCTCTGAAAAACTGTTTTTT
CDR3aa: CASSTAGPPSEKLFF

v_gene: TRBV5-6
abundance: -
len: 13
j_gene: TRBJ2-3
d_gene: -
CDR3nt: TGTGCCAGCAGCTTGGCTGGCACAGATACGCAGTATTTT
CDR3aa: CASSLAGTDTQYF

v_gene: TRBV7-6
abundance: -
len: 16
j_gene: TRBJ2-1
d_gene: TRBD2
CDR3nt: TGTGCCAGCAGCCCGGGACTAGCGGGAGGGCGAAATGAGCAGTTCTTC
CDR3aa: CASSPGLAGGRNEQFF

v_gene: TRBV15
abundance: -
len: 18
j_gene: TRBJ2-2
d_gene: TRBD2
CDR3nt: TGTGCCACCAGCAGAGATTGGGCGGGAGGGAATACCGAAGGGGAGCTGTTTTTT
CDR3aa: CATSRDWAGGNTEGELFF

v_gene: TRBV4-3
abundance: -
len: 13
j_gene: TRBJ2-5
d_gene: -
CDR3nt: TGCGCCAGCAGCCAAGTTTTCGAAGAGACCCAGTACTTC
CDR3aa: CASSQVFEETQYF

v_gene: TRBV18
abundance: -
len: 15
j_gene: TRBJ1-6
d_gene: -
CDR3nt: TGTGCCAGCTCACCTCAGGGGTCCTATAATTCACCCCTCCACTTT
CDR3aa: CASSPQGSYNSPLHF

v_gene: TRBV6-1
abundance: few
len: 16
j_gene: TRBJ2-7
d_gene: TRBD1
CDR3nt: TGTGCCAGCAGTGAAGCCACCGGGACAGCAGCCTACGAGCAGTACTTC
CDR3aa: CASSEATGTAAYEQYF

v_gene: TRBV7-2
abundance: -
len: 14
j_gene: TRBJ2-1
d_gene: TRBD2
CDR3nt: TGTGCCAGCAGCTTAGTTACGTCGGGACTAGATTTGCTCTTC
CDR3aa: CASSLVTSGLDLLF

v_gene: TRBV5-3
abundance: few
len: 14
j_gene: TRBJ1-3
d_gene: -
CDR3nt: TGTGCCAGAAGCTCCGACAGGAGGGAAAACACCATATATTTT
CDR3aa: CARSSDRRENTIYF

v_gene: TRBV4-3
abundance: -
len: 16
j_gene: TRBJ2-7
d_gene: TRBD1
CDR3nt: TGCGCCAGCAGCCAAGAGAGGGGTACAGGGGGCGACGAGCAGTACTTC
CDR3aa: CASSQERGTGGDEQYF